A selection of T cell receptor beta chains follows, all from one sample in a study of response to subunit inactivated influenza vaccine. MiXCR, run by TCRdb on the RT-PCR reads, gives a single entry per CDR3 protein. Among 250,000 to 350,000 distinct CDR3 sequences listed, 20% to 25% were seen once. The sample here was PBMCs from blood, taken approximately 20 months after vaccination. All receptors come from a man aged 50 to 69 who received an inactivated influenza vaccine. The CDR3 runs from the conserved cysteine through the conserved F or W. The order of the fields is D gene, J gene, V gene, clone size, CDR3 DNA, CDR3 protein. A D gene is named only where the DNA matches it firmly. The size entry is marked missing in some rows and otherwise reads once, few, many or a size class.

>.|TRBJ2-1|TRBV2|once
TGTGCCAGCAGTGATACCCCGTTGGGATACAATGAGCAGTTCTTC
CASSDTPLGYNEQFF
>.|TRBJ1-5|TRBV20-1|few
TGCAGTGCTAGCCCCGCGGACAGAATCAATCAGCCCCAGCATTTT
CSASPADRINQPQHF
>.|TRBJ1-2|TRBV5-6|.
TGTGCCAGCAGCCGGATCCCTATTGGCTACACCTTC
CASSRIPIGYTF
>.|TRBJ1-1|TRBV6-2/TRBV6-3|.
TGTGCCAGCAGTTACCCGACAGGAGGGAACACTGAAGCTTTCTTT
CASSYPTGGNTEAFF
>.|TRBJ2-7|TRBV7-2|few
TGTGCCAGCAGCTTAGCAGGGGTCTCCTACGAGCAGTACTTC
CASSLAGVSYEQYF
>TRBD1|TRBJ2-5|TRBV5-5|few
TGTGCCAGCAGCTGGACAGGGATTGGGCTTGGGGAGACCCAGTACTTC
CASSWTGIGLGETQYF
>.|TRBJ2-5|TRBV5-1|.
TGCGCCAGCAGCCTGGGACGGCTTCAAGAGACCCAGTACTTC
CASSLGRLQETQYF
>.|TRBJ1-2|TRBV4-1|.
TGCGCCAGCAGCCCCCATGGGGTAAATAATGGCTACACCTTC
CASSPHGVNNGYTF
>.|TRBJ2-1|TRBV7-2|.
TGTGCCAGCAGCTTAGACATCTCCTACAATGAGCAGTTCTTC
CASSLDISYNEQFF
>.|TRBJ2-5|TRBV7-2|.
TGTGCCAGCACCCCCAACGGGCCAGCCTTCGAAGAGACCCAGTACTTC
CASTPNGPAFEETQYF
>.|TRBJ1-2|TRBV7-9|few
TGTGCCAGCAGCTTAGCTCCGGGGGAAACCTATGGCTACACCTTC
CASSLAPGETYGYTF
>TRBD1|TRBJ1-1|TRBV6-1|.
TGTTTTGTGGGACAGGGGACGGGGTTGAACACTGAAGCTTTCTTT
CFVGQGTGLNTEAFF
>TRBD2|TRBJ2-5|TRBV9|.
TGTGCCAGCAGCGTAGGGCCTAGCGGAGAAGAGACCCAGTACTTC
CASSVGPSGEETQYF
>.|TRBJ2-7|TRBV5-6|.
TGTGCCAGCAGCCCTTCTACCTCCAACGAACCGTCCTACGAGCAGTACTTC
CASSPSTSNEPSYEQYF
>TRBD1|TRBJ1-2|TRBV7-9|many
TGTGCCAGCAGCTTAGGCACAGGGGGCGAAGTGGATGGCTACACCTTC
CASSLGTGGEVDGYTF
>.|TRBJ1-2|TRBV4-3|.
TGCGCCAGCAGCCAACGTCGGACAGTCTATGGCTACACCTTC
CASSQRRTVYGYTF
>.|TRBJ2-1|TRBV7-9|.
TGTGCCAGCAGCCCCGCCAGCGGAGACCACAATGAGCAGTTCTTC
CASSPASGDHNEQFF
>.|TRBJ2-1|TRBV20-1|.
TGCAGTGCTAGCGCTCGAAGCTCCTACAATGAGCAGTTCTTC
CSASARSSYNEQFF
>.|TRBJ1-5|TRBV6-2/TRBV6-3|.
TGTGCCAGCAGGCTCGAGGGGGACAGCAATCAGCCCCAGCATTTT
CASRLEGDSNQPQHF
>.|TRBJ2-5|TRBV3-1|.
TGTGCCAGCAGCCAAGCGACAGTTTTTAGAGAGACCCAGTACTTC
CASSQATVFRETQYF
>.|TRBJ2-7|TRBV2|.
TGTGCCAGCAGTGAATCTGGGGGTACCTTCTACGAGCAGTACTTC
CASSESGGTFYEQYF
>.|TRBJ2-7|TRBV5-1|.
TGCGCCAGCAGCTTGTTCCAGGGGCGCCAGTACGAGCAGTACTTC
CASSLFQGRQYEQYF
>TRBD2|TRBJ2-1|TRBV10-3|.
TGTGCCATCAGTGGTAGTGGGACTAGCGGTAATCAGCAGTTCTTC
CAISGSGTSGNQQFF
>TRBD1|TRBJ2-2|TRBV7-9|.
TGTGCCAGCAGCTTGAAGACAGGGCGCGGGGAGCTGTTTTTT
CASSLKTGRGELFF
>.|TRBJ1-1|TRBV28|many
TGTGCCAGCAGTTTCGTGTCAAGCCCGAACACTGAAGCTTTCTTT
CASSFVSSPNTEAFF
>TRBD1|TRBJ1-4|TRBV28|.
TGTGCCAGCAGTTCGGGACAGGGGTTCGAAAAACTGTTTTTT
CASSSGQGFEKLFF
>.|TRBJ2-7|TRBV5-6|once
TGTGCCAGCAGCAATATGAGGAATCCCTACGAGCAGTACTTC
CASSNMRNPYEQYF
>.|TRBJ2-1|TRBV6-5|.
TGTGCCAGCAGTTTCGGACAGTACAATGAGCAGTTCTTC
CASSFGQYNEQFF
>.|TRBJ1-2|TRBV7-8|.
TGTGCCAGCAGCCCAAAATGGACAGATCACTATGGCTACACCTTC
CASSPKWTDHYGYTF
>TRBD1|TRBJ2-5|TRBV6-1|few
TGTGCCAGCAGAGAGAACAGGGGGTTTCTCCAAGAGACCCAGTACTTC
CASRENRGFLQETQYF
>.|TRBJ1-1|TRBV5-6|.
TGTGCCAGCAGCTCCCTGAGGGTGAGCGGCACTGAAGCTTTCTTT
CASSSLRVSGTEAFF
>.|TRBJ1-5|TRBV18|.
TGTGCCAGCTCTTCCGACCAGGGGCTCGGACAGCCCCAGCATTTT
CASSSDQGLGQPQHF
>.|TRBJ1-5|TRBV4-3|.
TGCGCCAGCAGCACCGGACCCCCCGGAGGCAATCAGCCCCAGCATTTT
CASSTGPPGGNQPQHF
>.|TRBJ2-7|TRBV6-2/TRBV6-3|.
TGTGCCAGCAGTGGATGGGGGACCCAGGCAAACTACGAGCAGTACTTC
CASSGWGTQANYEQYF
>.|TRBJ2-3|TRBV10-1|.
TGCGCCAGCAGTGAGTCGACCGCTAGCGGCACAGATACGCAGTATTTT
CASSESTASGTDTQYF
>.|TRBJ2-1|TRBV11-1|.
TGTGCCAGCAGTCCAGGGCGGGGACAGCACAATGAGCAGTTCTTC
CASSPGRGQHNEQFF
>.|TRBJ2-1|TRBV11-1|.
TGTGCCAGCAGCTTAGAAGGGAGCAAGAGCAGGTCCTACAATGAGCAGTTCTTC
CASSLEGSKSRSYNEQFF
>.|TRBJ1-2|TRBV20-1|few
TGCAGTGCTAGAGCCCTGGACAGCTCCTATGGCTACACCTTC
CSARALDSSYGYTF
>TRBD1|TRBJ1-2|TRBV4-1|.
TGCGCCAGCAGCCACGGTCAGGGGGACTATGGCTACACCTTC
CASSHGQGDYGYTF
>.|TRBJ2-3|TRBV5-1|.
TGCGCCAGCAGCTTACTGCGCACAGATCCGCAGTATTTT
CASSLLRTDPQYF
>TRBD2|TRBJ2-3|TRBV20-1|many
TGCAGTGCTAGAGAATTAGTGCTAGCGGCCACAGATACGCAGTATTTT
CSARELVLAATDTQYF
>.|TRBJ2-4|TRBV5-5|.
TGTGCCAGCAGCTGGGGAGTGGGGGCGGTAAACATTCAGTACTTC
CASSWGVGAVNIQYF